This entry lists 10 T cell receptor beta chains sequenced from one sample in a study of T cells expressing NK-cell markers. Each CDR3 protein gets one entry in TCRdb, which reprocessed the 5' RACE reads and gives no DNA. In total, the table holds 550,000 to 600,000 distinct CDR3 sequences. Sample: blood T cells: a sorted CD56 or NKG2C T cell subset, CD4+ or CD8+ T cells, or bulk PBMC T cells (not recorded which). These receptors all come from a man between 18 and 29 years old in good health.

This chain links TRBV6-2 or TRBV6-3 with TRBJ1-5; there is no DNA to check the TCRdb D call of TRBD1. The CDR3 contains 14 residues. Germline CDR1 and CDR2: MNHEY and SVGEGT. The CDR3 spells CASSEGGIVQPQHF.

This rearrangement joins TRBV12-3 or TRBV12-4 to TRBJ2-2; the D call from TCRdb, TRBD1, cannot be confirmed without DNA. The CDR3 consists of 16 residues. CDR3 protein: CASSPSGTGNTGELFF.

The chain has TRBV5-1 and TRBJ2-3; TCRdb's assignment of TRBD1 cannot be checked, as there is no DNA. The CDR3 is 15 amino acids. Germline V gene sequence: CDR1 SGHRS, CDR2 YFSETQ. CDR3 sequence: CASSPGVARTDTQYF.

This rearrangement joins TRBV13 to TRBJ2-3; the TCRdb call, TRBD2, lacks DNA for checking. This CDR3 region has 13 residues. Germline values: CDR1 PRHDT, CDR2 FYEKMQ (reference sequence). This CDR3 is CASSLPSLHTQYF.

This chain connects TRBV6-2 or TRBV6-3 to TRBJ2-1; the TRBD2 assignment by TCRdb is unverifiable without DNA. Germline V CDR1 and CDR2: MNHEY, SVGEGT. This CDR3 is 15 amino acids long. CDR3 loop: CASSYLGLAANEQFF.

This chain uses TRBV12-3 or TRBV12-4 with TRBJ2-6; the D call of TRBD1 rests on TCRdb alone, since no DNA is present to check it. The CDR3 covers 18 residues. The CDR3 spells CASSPRQGGISGANVLTF.

The genes are TRBV12-3 or TRBV12-4 and TRBJ2-7; no DNA is available, so the TRBD2 call from TCRdb remains unchecked. This CDR3 has 15 residues. This CDR3 is CASSGLAGAYYEQYF.

This chain's CDR3 is CASSRPLRQGQDEQFF. This chain links TRBV7-6 with TRBJ2-1; with no DNA, the TCRdb D assignment of TRBD1 cannot be verified. CDR3 size: 16 residues. Germline assignment: CDR1 SGHVS and CDR2 FNYEAQ.

The chain is built from TRBV12-3 or TRBV12-4 and TRBJ2-7; TCRdb returns TRBD1, unconfirmable since there is no DNA. This CDR3 has 16 residues. The CDR3 sequence: CASSPPSTPSSYEQYF.

CDR3 sequence: CATARGGGSYNSPLHF. The chain employs TRBV15 and TRBJ1-6. The CDR3 covers 16 residues. Germline V gene lookup returns CDR1 LNHNV and CDR2 YYDKDF (reference sequence).